Sequencing of this T cell receptor beta chain was carried out in a study of shared clonotypes between healthy human individuals. Study-wide results and caveats: The study's rarefaction showed incomplete sorted-subset sequencing despite large depth. Relative to their counterparts shared across all four donors, non-shared clonotypes exhibited diminished generation probabilities.

This table comes from immunoSEQ multiplex PCR, and its TCRdb copy is limited to in-frame clones, with some not included. The data show 2 million to 2.5 million clones, 95% seen once. About this clone: The antigen remains undetermined.

Memory CD4+ cells were the fraction left after CD45RA+ naive selection. The germline V and J ends were trimmed by 6 bases and 5 bases, with 6 bases remaining between them. This CDR3 region has 11 residues. Germline CDR1 and CDR2: LNHDA and SQIVND (reference sequence). The V and J genes are TRBV19 and TRBJ2-3; D is undetermined. Source material: naive CD4+ T cells sorted from blood. Noted subset: CD45RA+ positively selected. The TCR sequence derives from a man aged 18 to 30 in good health. CDR3 loop: CASRLVDTQYF. CDR3 DNA sequence: TGTGCCAGTAGGCTGGTAGATACGCAGTATTTT.